This TCR beta chain was retrieved from a study of T-cell memory formation after mild COVID-19. cDNA libraries for TCR alpha and TCR beta, carrying sample barcodes and UMIs, came from 5'RACE with constant-segment primers. TCRdb reanalysed the 5' RACE reads using MiXCR and keeps one entry per CDR3 protein. This sample has 400,000 to 500,000 distinct CDR3 sequences, with approximately 25% found just once. Germline V gives CDR1 SGDLS, CDR2 YYNGEE. With 3 bases clipped from V and 0 bases from J, the junction kept 9 bases outside the gene matches. The CDR3 is 17 residues long. The sequence was obtained from an adult woman who had mild COVID-19 (a few samples of this study predate the infection). Cell type and time point are not known. V usage is TRBV9 and J usage is TRBJ2-1; 7 bases are a match to TRBD2. The sample taken for sequencing was PBMCs or a T cell subset sorted from them (not recorded which). In nucleotides, the CDR3 is TGTGCCAGCAGCGGAAGGACGCTAGCGGCCTCCTACAATGAGCAGTTCTTC. Translated: CASSGRTLAASYNEQFF.